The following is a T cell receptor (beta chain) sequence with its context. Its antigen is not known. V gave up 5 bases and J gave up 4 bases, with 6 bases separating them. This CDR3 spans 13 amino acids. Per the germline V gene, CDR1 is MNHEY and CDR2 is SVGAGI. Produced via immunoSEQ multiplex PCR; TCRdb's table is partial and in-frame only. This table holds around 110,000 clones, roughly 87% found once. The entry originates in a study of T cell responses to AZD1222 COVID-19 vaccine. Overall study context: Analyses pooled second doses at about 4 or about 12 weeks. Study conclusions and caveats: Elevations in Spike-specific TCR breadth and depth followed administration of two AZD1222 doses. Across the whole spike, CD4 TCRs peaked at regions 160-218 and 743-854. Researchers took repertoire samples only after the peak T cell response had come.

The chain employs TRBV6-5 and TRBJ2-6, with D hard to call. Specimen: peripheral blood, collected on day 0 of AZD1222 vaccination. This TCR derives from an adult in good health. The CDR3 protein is CASSPPGANVLTF. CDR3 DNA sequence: TGTGCCAGCAGTCCTCCGGGGGCCAACGTCCTGACTTTC.